This T cell receptor beta chain was identified in a study of response to subunit inactivated influenza vaccine. Study findings and constraints: The authors suggested that every seasonal influenza vaccination recruits few new T cells.

As regards this clonotype: The antigen is unknown.

TCRdb processed the RT-PCR reads anew with MiXCR; each CDR3 protein has one entry. The data show almost 600,000 distinct CDR3 sequences, less than 15% seen once. The sequencing used PBMCs from blood, collected roughly 12 days after vaccination. This TCR was recovered from a man in his forties or fifties who received an inactivated influenza vaccine.

CDR3 in amino acids: CATSQDLNTQYF. DNA for the CDR3: TGTGCCACCAGCCAGGATCTCAATACGCAGTATTTT. The chain recombines TRBV24-1 with TRBJ2-3; D is uncertain. Trimming pared 7 bases from V and 7 bases from J, leaving 11 bases between. This CDR3 region has 12 residues. CDR1 is KGHDR, CDR2 SFDVKD, per germline.